Listed below are T cell receptor beta chains from one sample, sequenced in a study of CD8 T cells in Susac syndrome. TCRdb analysed the immunoSEQ multiplex PCR reads with MiXCR anew, one entry per CDR3 protein. The repertoire holds approximately 280,000 distinct CDR3 sequences, about 88% seen once, with over 0.1% in the top ten. The sequencing sample was made of CD8+ T cells from PBMCs. Receptors were obtained from a human donor with multiple sclerosis. The conserved cysteine and the conserved F or W are not part of the CDR3 here.

j_call: TRBJ1-1
v_call: TRBV19
cdr3_length: 13
cdr3_aa: ASLGPGYQNTEAF

j_call: TRBJ1-2
v_call: TRBV29-1
cdr3_length: 9
cdr3_aa: STFGTVGYT

j_call: TRBJ1-5
v_call: TRBV7-9
cdr3_length: 14
cdr3_aa: ASSTKKGGRDQPQH

j_call: TRBJ2-3
v_call: TRBV12-5
cdr3_length: 13
cdr3_aa: ASGLWQGSTDTQY

j_call: TRBJ2-7
v_call: TRBV14
cdr3_length: 15
cdr3_aa: ASSQFGDPGLAAEQY

j_call: TRBJ2-1
v_call: TRBV6-5
cdr3_length: 13
cdr3_aa: ASSYAGGSYNEQF

j_call: TRBJ2-2
v_call: TRBV19
cdr3_length: 14
cdr3_aa: ASSPGSIPNTGELF

j_call: TRBJ2-7
v_call: TRBV27
cdr3_length: 14
cdr3_aa: ASSPLPRDREEEQY

j_call: TRBJ2-1
v_call: TRBV7-9
cdr3_length: 13
cdr3_aa: ASSSSLAGPDEQF

j_call: TRBJ1-5
v_call: TRBV19
cdr3_length: 12
cdr3_aa: ASSLRGSNQPQH

j_call: TRBJ2-3
v_call: TRBV4-1
cdr3_length: 13
cdr3_aa: ASSSSPGSTDTQY

j_call: TRBJ2-1
v_call: TRBV7-9
cdr3_length: 12
cdr3_aa: ASSLAGTVHEQF

j_call: TRBJ1-1
v_call: TRBV19
cdr3_length: 11
cdr3_aa: ASSLGTGIEAF

j_call: TRBJ2-7
v_call: TRBV20-1
cdr3_length: 9
cdr3_aa: SASIGLEQY

j_call: TRBJ2-2
v_call: TRBV9
cdr3_length: 14
cdr3_aa: ASSPAGRRDTGELF

j_call: TRBJ2-5
v_call: TRBV9
cdr3_length: 13
cdr3_aa: ASSAGLAGGKTQY

j_call: TRBJ2-6
v_call: TRBV27
cdr3_length: 12
cdr3_aa: ASSFGSGANVLT

j_call: TRBJ2-1
v_call: TRBV6-1
cdr3_length: 14
cdr3_aa: ASRAEGPHLGNEQF

j_call: TRBJ1-5
v_call: TRBV10-2
cdr3_length: 18
cdr3_aa: ASSESRVAGERHSNQPQH

j_call: TRBJ1-2
v_call: TRBV5-6
cdr3_length: 12
cdr3_aa: ASSPGDSAYGYT